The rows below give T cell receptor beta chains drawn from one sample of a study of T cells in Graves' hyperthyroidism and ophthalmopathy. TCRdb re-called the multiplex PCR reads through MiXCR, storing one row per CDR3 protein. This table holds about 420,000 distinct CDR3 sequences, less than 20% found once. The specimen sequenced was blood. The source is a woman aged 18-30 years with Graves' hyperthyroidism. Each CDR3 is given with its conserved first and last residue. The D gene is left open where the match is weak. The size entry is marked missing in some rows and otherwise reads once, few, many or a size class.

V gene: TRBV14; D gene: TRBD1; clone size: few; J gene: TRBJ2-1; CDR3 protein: CASSNRGAYNEQFF; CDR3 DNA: TGTGCCAGCTCGAACAGGGGTGCCTACAATGAGCAGTTCTTC
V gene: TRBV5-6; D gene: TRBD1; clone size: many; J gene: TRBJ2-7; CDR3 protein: CASSWDRGSYEQYF; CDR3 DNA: TGTGCCAGCAGCTGGGACAGGGGTTCCTACGAGCAGTACTTC
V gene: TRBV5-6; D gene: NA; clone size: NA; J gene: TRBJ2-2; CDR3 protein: CASSLLVGELFF; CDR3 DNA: TGTGCCAGCAGCTTGTTAGTTGGGGAGCTGTTTTTT
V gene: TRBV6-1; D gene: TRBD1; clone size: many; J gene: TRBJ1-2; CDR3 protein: CASLSPGTGGGYTF; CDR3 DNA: TGTGCCAGCCTTTCCCCCGGGACAGGAGGCGGCTACACCTTC
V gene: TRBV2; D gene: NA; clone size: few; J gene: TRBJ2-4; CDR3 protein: CASSASTGREAKNIQYF; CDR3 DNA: TGTGCCAGCAGTGCCTCGACAGGGCGGGAAGCCAAAAACATTCAGTACTTC
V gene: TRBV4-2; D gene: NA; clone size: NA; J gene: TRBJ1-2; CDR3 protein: CASSRREGDYGYTF; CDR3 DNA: TGTGCCAGCAGCCGGCGTGAGGGGGACTATGGCTACACCTTC
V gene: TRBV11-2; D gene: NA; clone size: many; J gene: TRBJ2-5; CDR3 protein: CASSQTGTAYQETQYF; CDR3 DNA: TGTGCCAGCAGCCAGACCGGGACGGCTTACCAAGAGACCCAGTACTTC
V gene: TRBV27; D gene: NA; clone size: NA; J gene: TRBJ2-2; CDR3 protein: CASSYGDTGELFF; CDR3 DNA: TGTGCCAGCAGTTACGGCGACACCGGGGAGCTGTTTTTT
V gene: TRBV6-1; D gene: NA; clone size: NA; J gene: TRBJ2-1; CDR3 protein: CASHPGLQGNALQGNEQFF; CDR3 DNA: TGTGCCAGCCACCCGGGTCTGCAGGGAAATGCCCTGCAGGGAAATGAGCAGTTCTTC
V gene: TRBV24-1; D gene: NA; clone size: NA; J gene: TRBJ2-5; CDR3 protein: CATSGSEGLQETQYF; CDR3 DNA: TGTGCCACCAGTGGGTCCGAGGGTCTCCAAGAGACCCAGTACTTC
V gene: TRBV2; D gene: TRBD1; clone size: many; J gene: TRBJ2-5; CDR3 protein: CASSEPLGQEETQYF; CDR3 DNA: TGTGCCAGCAGTGAACCTCTGGGACAGGAAGAGACCCAGTACTTC
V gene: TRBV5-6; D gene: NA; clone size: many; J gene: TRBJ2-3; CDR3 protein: CASSPKRQTTDTQYF; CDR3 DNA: TGTGCCAGCAGCCCGAAACGACAGACCACAGATACGCAGTATTTT
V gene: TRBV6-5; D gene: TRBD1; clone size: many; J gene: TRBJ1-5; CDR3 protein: CASRYRGGNQPQHF; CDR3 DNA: TGTGCCAGCAGGTACAGGGGTGGCAATCAGCCCCAGCATTTT
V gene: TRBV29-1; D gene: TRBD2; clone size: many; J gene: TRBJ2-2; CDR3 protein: CSVEDLSGGHTGELFF; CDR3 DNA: TGCAGCGTTGAAGATCTCTCGGGGGGGCATACCGGGGAGCTGTTTTTT
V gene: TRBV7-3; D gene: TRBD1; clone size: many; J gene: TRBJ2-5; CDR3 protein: CASGTGRPGETQYF; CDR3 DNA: TGTGCCAGCGGGACAGGTCGGCCCGGCGAGACCCAGTACTTC
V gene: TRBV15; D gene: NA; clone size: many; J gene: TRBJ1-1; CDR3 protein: CATSRSRNTEAFF; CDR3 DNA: TGTGCCACCAGCAGGTCCCGGAACACTGAAGCTTTCTTT
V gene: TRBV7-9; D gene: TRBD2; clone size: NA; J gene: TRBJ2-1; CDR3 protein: CASSWTSAYNEQFF; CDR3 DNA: TGTGCCAGCAGCTGGACTAGCGCCTACAATGAGCAGTTCTTC
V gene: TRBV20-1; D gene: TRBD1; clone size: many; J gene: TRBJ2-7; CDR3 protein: CSARVSAGGEQYF; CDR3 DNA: TGCAGTGCTAGAGTTAGTGCAGGGGGCGAGCAGTACTTC
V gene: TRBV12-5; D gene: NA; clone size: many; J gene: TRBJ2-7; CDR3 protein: CASGIPGTAAYEQYF; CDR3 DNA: TGTGCTAGTGGTATTCCGGGGACCGCAGCCTACGAGCAGTACTTC
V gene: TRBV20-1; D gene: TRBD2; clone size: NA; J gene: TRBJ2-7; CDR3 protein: CSASSSLIAGGAYEQYF; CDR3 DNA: TGCAGTGCTAGTTCTTCTCTAATAGCGGGAGGCGCCTACGAGCAGTACTTC
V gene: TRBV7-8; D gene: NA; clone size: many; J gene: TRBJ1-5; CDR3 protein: CASSLARGSNQPQHF; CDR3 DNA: TGTGCCAGCAGCTTAGCGCGGGGTAGCAATCAGCCCCAGCATTTT
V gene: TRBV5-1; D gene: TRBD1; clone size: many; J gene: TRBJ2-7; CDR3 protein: CASSSRPTRQGASYEQYF; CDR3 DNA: TGCGCCAGCAGCTCACGGCCAACTAGACAGGGGGCCTCCTACGAGCAGTACTTC
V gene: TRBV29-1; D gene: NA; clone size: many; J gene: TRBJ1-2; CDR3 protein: CSVGDTDYGYTF; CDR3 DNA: TGCAGCGTTGGGGACACCGACTATGGCTACACCTTC
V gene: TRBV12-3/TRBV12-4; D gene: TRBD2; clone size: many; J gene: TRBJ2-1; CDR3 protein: CASSLNREGNEQFF; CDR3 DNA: TGTGCCAGCAGTTTGAATCGGGAGGGTAATGAGCAGTTCTTC
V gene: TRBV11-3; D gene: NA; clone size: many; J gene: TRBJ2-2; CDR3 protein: CASSLSGFVAGELFF; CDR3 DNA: TGTGCCAGCAGCTTATCCGGGTTCGTGGCCGGGGAGCTGTTTTTT
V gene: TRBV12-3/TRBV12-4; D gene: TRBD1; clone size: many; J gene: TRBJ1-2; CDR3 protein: CASSGTAYGYTF; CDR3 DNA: TGTGCCAGCAGTGGGACAGCCTATGGCTACACCTTC
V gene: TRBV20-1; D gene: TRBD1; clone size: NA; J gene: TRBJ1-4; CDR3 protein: CSARAGTGGEKLFF; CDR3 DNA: TGCAGTGCTAGAGCCGGGACAGGGGGCGAAAAACTGTTTTTT
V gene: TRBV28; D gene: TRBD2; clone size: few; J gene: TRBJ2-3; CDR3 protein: CASSPTSGIGTDTQYF; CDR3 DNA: TGTGCCAGCAGCCCTACTAGCGGGATAGGCACAGATACGCAGTATTTT
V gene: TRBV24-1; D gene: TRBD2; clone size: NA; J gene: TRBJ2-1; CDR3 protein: CATSDFRGDPTSYNEQFF; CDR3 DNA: TGTGCCACCAGTGATTTCCGGGGGGACCCTACCTCCTACAATGAGCAGTTCTTC
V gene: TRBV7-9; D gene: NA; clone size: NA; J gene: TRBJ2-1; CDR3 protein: CASSLLRTVDIEQFF; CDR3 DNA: TGTGCCAGCAGCCTCCTCAGGACAGTAGACATTGAGCAGTTCTTC
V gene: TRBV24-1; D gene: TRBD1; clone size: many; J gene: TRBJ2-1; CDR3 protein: CATSDIQGARGEQFF; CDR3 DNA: TGTGCCACCAGTGATATACAGGGGGCGCGAGGTGAGCAGTTCTTC
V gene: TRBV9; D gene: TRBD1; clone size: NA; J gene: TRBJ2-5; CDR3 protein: CASSRDRIQETQYF; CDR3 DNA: TGTGCCAGCAGCCGGGACAGGATACAAGAGACCCAGTACTTC
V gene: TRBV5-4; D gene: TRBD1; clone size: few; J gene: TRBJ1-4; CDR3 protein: CASSSAGQGNEKLFF; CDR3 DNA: TGTGCCAGCAGCTCCGCGGGACAGGGGAATGAAAAACTGTTTTTT
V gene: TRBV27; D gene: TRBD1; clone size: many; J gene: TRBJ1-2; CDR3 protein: CASSPFRGGYTF; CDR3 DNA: TGTGCCAGCAGTCCCTTCAGGGGGGGCTACACCTTC
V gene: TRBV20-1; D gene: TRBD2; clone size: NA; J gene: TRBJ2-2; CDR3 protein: CSASGREGRNTGELFF; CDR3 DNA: TGCAGTGCTTCAGGGAGGGAGGGCCGGAACACCGGGGAGCTGTTTTTT
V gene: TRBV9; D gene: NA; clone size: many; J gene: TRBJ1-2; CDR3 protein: CASTPGASNYGYTF; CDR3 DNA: TGTGCCAGCACCCCGGGGGCCTCTAACTATGGCTACACCTTC
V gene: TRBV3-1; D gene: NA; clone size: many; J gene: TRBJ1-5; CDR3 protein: CASSQGQLSNQPQHF; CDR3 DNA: TGTGCCAGCAGCCAAGGACAGTTGAGCAATCAGCCCCAGCATTTT
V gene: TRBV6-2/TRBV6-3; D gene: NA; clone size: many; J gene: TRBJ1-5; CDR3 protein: CASKAVGNQPQHF; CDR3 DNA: TGTGCCAGCAAGGCAGTGGGGAATCAGCCCCAGCATTTT
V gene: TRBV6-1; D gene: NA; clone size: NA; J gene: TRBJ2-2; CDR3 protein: CASTTANTGELFF; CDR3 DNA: TGTGCCAGCACGACCGCGAACACCGGGGAGCTGTTTTTT
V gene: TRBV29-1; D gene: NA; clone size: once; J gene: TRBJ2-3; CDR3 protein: CSVEGGSTDTQYF; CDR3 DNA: TGCAGCGTTGAAGGGGGGAGCACAGATACGCAGTATTTT
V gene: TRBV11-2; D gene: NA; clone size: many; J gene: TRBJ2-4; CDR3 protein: CASGQPSGRWTKNIQYF; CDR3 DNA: TGTGCCAGCGGCCAACCGTCCGGGAGATGGACCAAAAACATTCAGTACTTC
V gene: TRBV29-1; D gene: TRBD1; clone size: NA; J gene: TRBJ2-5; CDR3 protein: CSVERPGQGARETQYF; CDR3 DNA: TGCAGCGTTGAAAGGCCGGGACAGGGGGCTCGGGAGACCCAGTACTTC
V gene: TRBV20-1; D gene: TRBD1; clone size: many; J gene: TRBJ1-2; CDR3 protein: CSAEPMGQGRNYGYTF; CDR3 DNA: TGCAGTGCTGAACCGATGGGACAGGGACGTAACTATGGCTACACCTTC
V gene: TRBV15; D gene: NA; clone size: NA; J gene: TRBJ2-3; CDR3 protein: CATRAFRGRGTDTQYF; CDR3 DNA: TGTGCCACCAGAGCTTTTAGGGGCAGGGGCACAGATACGCAGTATTTT
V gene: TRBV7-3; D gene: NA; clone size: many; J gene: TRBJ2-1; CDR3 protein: CASSLGGSSYNGQFF; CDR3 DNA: TGTGCCAGCAGCTTAGGGGGTAGCTCCTACAATGGGCAGTTCTTC
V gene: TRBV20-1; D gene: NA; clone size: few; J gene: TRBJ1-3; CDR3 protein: CSARVDPGSGNTIYF; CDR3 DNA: TGCAGTGCTAGAGTAGACCCAGGAAGCGGAAACACCATATATTTT
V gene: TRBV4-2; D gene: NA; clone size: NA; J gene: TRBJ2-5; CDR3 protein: CASSQEEGPQGTQYF; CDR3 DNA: TGTGCCAGCAGCCAAGAGGAAGGACCGCAGGGCACCCAGTACTTC
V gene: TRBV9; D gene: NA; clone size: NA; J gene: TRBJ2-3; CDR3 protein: CASSVTGDGTDTQYF; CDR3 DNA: TGTGCCAGCAGCGTAACGGGAGATGGCACAGATACGCAGTATTTT
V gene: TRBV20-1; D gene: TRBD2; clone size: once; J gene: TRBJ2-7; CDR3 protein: CSATALAGVSEQYF; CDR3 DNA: TGCAGTGCTACTGCTTTAGCGGGAGTATCCGAGCAGTACTTC
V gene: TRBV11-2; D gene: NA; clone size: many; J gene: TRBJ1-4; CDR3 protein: CASRPIQGREKLFF; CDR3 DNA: TGTGCCAGCAGGCCAATTCAGGGCCGTGAAAAACTGTTTTTT
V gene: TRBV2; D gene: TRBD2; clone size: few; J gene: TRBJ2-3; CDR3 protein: CASSELGTSLRGTQYF; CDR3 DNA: TGTGCCAGCAGTGAACTGGGGACTAGTCTGCGTGGTACGCAGTATTTT
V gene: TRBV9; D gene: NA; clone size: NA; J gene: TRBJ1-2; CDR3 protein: CASSDRQFYGYTF; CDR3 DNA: TGTGCCAGCAGCGACAGACAGTTCTATGGCTACACCTTC
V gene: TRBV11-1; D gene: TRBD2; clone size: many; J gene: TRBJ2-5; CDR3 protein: CASSSTSGQETQYF; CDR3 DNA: TGTGCCAGCAGCTCGACTAGCGGCCAAGAGACCCAGTACTTC
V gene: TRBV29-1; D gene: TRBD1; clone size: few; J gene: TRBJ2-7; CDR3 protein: CSVEPFDRGQAYEQYF; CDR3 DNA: TGCAGCGTTGAACCCTTCGACAGGGGCCAGGCCTACGAGCAGTACTTC
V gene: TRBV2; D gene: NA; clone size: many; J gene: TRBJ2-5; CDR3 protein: CASSEYRGGETQYF; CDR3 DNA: TGTGCCAGCAGTGAATACAGAGGGGGAGAGACCCAGTACTTC
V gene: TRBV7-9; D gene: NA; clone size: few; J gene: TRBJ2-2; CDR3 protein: CASSFLPGLKNTGELFF; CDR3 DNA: TGTGCCAGCAGCTTTCTCCCGGGGCTCAAGAACACCGGGGAGCTGTTTTTT
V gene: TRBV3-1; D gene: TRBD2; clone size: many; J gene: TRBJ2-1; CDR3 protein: CASSARLAGGRNEQFF; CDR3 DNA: TGTGCCAGCAGCGCCAGACTAGCGGGGGGGCGCAATGAGCAGTTCTTC